This T cell receptor beta chain appears in the sequencing data of a study of blood T cell repertoires in COVID-19. Study overall: Collection of acute and convalescent COVID-19 samples took place in the United States, Italy and Spain. T cells, B-cell-depleted T cells, or PBMCs supplied cDNA or gDNA.

Per the study methods: Reference gene primers were amplified, and this amplification served to estimate nucleated cell counts. Produced via immunoSEQ multiplex PCR; TCRdb's table is partial and in-frame only. V and J calls and clone size are given by that table; D and trimming were obtained from the DNA. In the table there are approximately 100,000 clones, 85% of which are singletons. The CDR3 has 16 residues. Germline CDR1 and CDR2: SGHRS and YFSETQ. V gave up 5 bases and J gave up 0 bases, with 16 bases separating them. The sequenced sample consisted of peripheral blood. The sequence was collected from a human donor in a cohort sampled during active COVID-19. V and J are TRBV5-1 and TRBJ2-3; D remains unclear. The CDR3 coding sequence is TGCGCCAGCAGTACTGAGGCGATAGCTAGCACAGATACGCAGTATTTT. The encoded protein is CASSTEAIASTDTQYF.